The present T cell receptor (beta chain) was sequenced within a study of blood T cell repertoires in COVID-19. The table came from immunoSEQ multiplex PCR; TCRdb's copy has only in-frame clones and leaves some out. The table includes almost 80,000 clones, 90% detected once. Trimming took 6 bases from V and 1 from J; bases not matched to a gene: 3. The CDR3 is 14 amino acids. CDR1 and CDR2 (germline): SNHLY, FYNNEI. J is TRBJ1-5 and V is TRBV2; 7 positions agree with TRBD1. The TCR comes from a woman of 80 years or more with acute or convalescent COVID-19. The sequenced sample consisted of peripheral blood. The CDR3 DNA sequence: TGTGCCAGCAGCACGACAGGGAGCAATCAGCCCCAGCATTTT. Its protein product is CASSTTGSNQPQHF.